Listed below are T cell receptor beta chains from one sample, sequenced in a study of cytomegalovirus exposure and HLA in healthy donors. Measured with immunoSEQ multiplex PCR; TCRdb has only the in-frame clones, and not every one. The profile shows approximately 170,000 clones, around 65% of them singletons. The sequencing sample was made of PBMCs. These receptor sequences come from a woman aged 40 to 55 in good health and CMV-seropositive. Both conserved end residues are part of each CDR3. Fields, in order: clone size, J gene, D gene, V gene, CDR3 protein, CDR3 DNA. D genes are given only for firm matches. For some rows the clone size is stated as once, few or many, or as a class when expanded; others skip it.

few	TRBJ2-7	TRBD2	TRBV19	CASSIASGTNEQYF	TGTGCCAGTAGTATCGCTAGCGGGACTAACGAGCAGTACTTC
NA	TRBJ1-4	NA	TRBV4-3	CASSQERTSEKLFF	TGCGCCAGCAGCCAGGAACGGACAAGTGAAAAACTGTTTTTT
NA	TRBJ1-5	NA	TRBV7-8	CASRTGDQPQHF	TGTGCCAGCAGGACAGGCGATCAGCCCCAGCATTTT
NA	TRBJ1-5	NA	TRBV2	CASSFMRDISNQPQHF	TGTGCCAGCAGTTTCATGAGGGATATTAGCAATCAGCCCCAGCATTTT
NA	TRBJ2-7	TRBD2	TRBV19	CASSNLAGAQHEQYF	TGTGCCAGTAGTAACCTAGCGGGAGCTCAGCACGAGCAGTACTTC
NA	TRBJ2-5	TRBD1	TRBV7-2	CASSPQGVGKTQYF	TGTGCCAGCAGCCCACAGGGGGTGGGGAAGACCCAGTACTTC
few	TRBJ2-5	TRBD2	TRBV2	CASSEEMGLAETQYF	TGTGCCAGCAGTGAAGAAATGGGACTAGCGGAGACCCAGTACTTC
once	TRBJ1-5	NA	TRBV6-1	CASRVGSQPQHF	TGTGCCAGCAGAGTTGGCTCACAGCCCCAGCATTTT
NA	TRBJ1-5	NA	TRBV7-9	CASSLNSNQPQNF	TGTGCCAGCAGCTTAAATAGCAATCAGCCCCAGAATTTT
NA	TRBJ2-1	TRBD2	TRBV27	CASSWGLAGHNEQFF	TGTGCCAGCAGTTGGGGCCTAGCGGGGCACAATGAGCAGTTCTTC
NA	TRBJ1-1	TRBD1	TRBV2	CASSRQGVLNTEAFF	TGTGCCAGCAGCAGACAGGGAGTCCTGAACACTGAAGCTTTCTTT
few	TRBJ2-5	TRBD2	TRBV2	CASCPGLAGGRLETQYF	TGTGCCAGCTGCCCGGGACTAGCGGGGGGGCGGTTAGAGACCCAGTACTTC
few	TRBJ2-3	TRBD2	TRBV4-3	CASSQRGLAGRTDTQYF	TGCGCCAGCAGCCAACGCGGACTAGCGGGGCGCACAGATACGCAGTATTTT
NA	TRBJ2-1	TRBD2	TRBV5-1	CASSLVAGPINNEQFF	TGCGCCAGCAGCTTGGTAGCGGGACCCATCAACAATGAGCAGTTCTTC
NA	TRBJ1-2	NA	TRBV11-2	CASSSFRRQDGYTF	TGTGCCAGCAGCTCATTCCGGCGTCAGGATGGCTACACCTTC
NA	TRBJ1-2	NA	TRBV6-5	CASSYEGLAGYTF	TGTGCCAGCAGTTACGAAGGGCTAGCTGGCTACACCTTC
NA	TRBJ1-5	TRBD1	TRBV18	CASSERQGEEQPQHF	TGTGCCAGCTCAGAGAGACAGGGGGAGGAGCAGCCCCAGCATTTT
NA	TRBJ2-3	TRBD2	TRBV15	CATSRVVRTSGSDTQYF	TGTGCCACCAGCAGAGTGGTCCGGACTAGCGGTTCGGATACGCAGTATTTT
NA	TRBJ2-3	TRBD2	TRBV2	CASSDGLAGSTDTQYF	TGTGCCAGCAGTGATGGACTAGCGGGGAGCACAGATACGCAGTATTTT
NA	TRBJ2-2	NA	TRBV7-2	CASSLASQGNTGELFF	TGTGCCAGCAGCTTAGCGTCTCAGGGAAACACCGGGGAGCTGTTTTTT
NA	TRBJ2-1	TRBD2	TRBV9	CASSFRAGENNEQFF	TGTGCCAGCAGCTTCAGGGCGGGAGAGAACAATGAGCAGTTCTTC
NA	TRBJ1-6	NA	TRBV5-1	CASRADSNSPLHF	TGCGCCAGCAGGGCCGACAGTAATTCACCCCTCCACTTT
NA	TRBJ1-2	TRBD1	TRBV10-3	CAISGGGGYTF	TGTGCAATCTCAGGGGGCGGAGGCTACACCTTC
NA	TRBJ1-2	NA	TRBV15	CATSRDGGYYGYPF	TGTGCCACCAGCAGAGATGGGGGGTACTATGGCTACCCCTTC
NA	TRBJ1-6	TRBD1	TRBV5-1	CASSLGDRGRMRSPLHF	TGCGCCAGCAGCTTGGGGGACAGGGGGCGGATGAGATCACCCCTCCACTTT
NA	TRBJ1-1	TRBD1	TRBV4-3	CASSSDRARTEAFF	TGCGCCAGCAGCTCGGACAGGGCCCGGACTGAAGCTTTCTTT
NA	TRBJ2-7	TRBD2	TRBV28	CASSLLGLAAYEQYF	TGTGCCAGCAGTTTGTTAGGGCTAGCGGCCTACGAGCAGTACTTC
NA	TRBJ1-5	NA	TRBV13	CASSPIFNGDSNQPQHF	TGTGCCAGCAGCCCAATTTTTAACGGAGACAGCAATCAGCCCCAGCATTTT
once	TRBJ2-1	TRBD1	TRBV7-2	CASSLKNRGFDNFGEQFF	TGTGCCAGCAGCCTTAAAAACAGGGGGTTCGACAATTTTGGTGAGCAGTTCTTC
once	TRBJ2-7	TRBD1	TRBV6-1	CASSFDRAGYEQYF	TGTGCCAGCAGTTTCGACAGGGCAGGGTACGAGCAGTACTTC
few	TRBJ2-2	TRBD2	TRBV5-1	CASTLQRENTGELFF	TGCGCCAGCACCCTGCAGCGGGAGAACACCGGGGAGCTGTTTTTT